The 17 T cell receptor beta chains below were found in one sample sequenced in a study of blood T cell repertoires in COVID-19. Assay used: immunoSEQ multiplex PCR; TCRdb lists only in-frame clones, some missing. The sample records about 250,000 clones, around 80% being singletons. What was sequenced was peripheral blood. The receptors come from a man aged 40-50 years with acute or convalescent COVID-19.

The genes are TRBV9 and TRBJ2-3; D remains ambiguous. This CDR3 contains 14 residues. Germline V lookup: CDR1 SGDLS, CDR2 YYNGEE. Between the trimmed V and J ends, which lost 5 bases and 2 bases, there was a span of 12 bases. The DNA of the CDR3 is TGTGCCAGCAGTCCGCAGGTTTCCACAGATACGCAGTATTTT. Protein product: CASSPQVSTDTQYF.

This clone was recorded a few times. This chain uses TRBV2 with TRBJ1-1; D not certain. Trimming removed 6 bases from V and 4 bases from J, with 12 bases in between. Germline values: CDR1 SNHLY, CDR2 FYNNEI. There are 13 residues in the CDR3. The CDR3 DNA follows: TGTGCCAGCAGGTTTGTTGGAGGCACTGAAGCTTTCTTT. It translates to CASRFVGGTEAFF.

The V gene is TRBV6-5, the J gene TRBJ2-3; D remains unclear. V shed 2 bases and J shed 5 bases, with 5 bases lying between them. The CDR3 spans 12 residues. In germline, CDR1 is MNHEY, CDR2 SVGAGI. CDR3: CASSYGRDTQYF. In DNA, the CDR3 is TGTGCCAGCAGTTACGGGCGAGATACGCAGTATTTT.

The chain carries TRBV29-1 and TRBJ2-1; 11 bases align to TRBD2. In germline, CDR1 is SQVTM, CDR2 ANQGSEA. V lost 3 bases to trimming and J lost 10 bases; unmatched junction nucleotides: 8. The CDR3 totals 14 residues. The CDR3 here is CSVDRSGRAQEQFF. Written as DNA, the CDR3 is TGCAGCGTTGATCGTAGCGGGAGGGCCCAGGAGCAGTTCTTC.

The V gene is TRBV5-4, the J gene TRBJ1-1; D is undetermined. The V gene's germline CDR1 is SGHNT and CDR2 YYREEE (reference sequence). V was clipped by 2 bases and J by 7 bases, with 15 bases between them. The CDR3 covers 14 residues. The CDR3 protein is CASSFEATEIEAFF. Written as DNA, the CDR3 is TGTGCCAGCAGCTTCGAAGCGACGGAAATTGAAGCTTTCTTT.

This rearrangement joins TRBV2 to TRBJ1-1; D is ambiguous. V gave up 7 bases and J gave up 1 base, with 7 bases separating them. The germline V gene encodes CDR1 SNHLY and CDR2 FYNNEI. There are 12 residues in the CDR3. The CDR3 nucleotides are TGTGCCAGCACCGGAGAGAACACTGAAGCTTTCTTT. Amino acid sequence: CASTGENTEAFF.

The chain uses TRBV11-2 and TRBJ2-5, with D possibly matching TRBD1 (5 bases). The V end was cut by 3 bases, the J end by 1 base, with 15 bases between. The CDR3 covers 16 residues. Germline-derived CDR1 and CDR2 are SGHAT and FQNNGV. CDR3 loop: CASSFRQYQGQETQYF. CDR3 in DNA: TGTGCCAGCAGCTTTAGACAGTATCAAGGCCAAGAGACCCAGTACTTC.

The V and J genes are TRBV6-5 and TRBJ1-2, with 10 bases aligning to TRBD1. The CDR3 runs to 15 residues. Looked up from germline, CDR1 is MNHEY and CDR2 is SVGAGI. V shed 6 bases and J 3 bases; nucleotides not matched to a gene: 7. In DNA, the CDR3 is TGTGCCAGCAGCTCCGATGGGACAGGGGACTATGGCTACACCTTC. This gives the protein CASSSDGTGDYGYTF.

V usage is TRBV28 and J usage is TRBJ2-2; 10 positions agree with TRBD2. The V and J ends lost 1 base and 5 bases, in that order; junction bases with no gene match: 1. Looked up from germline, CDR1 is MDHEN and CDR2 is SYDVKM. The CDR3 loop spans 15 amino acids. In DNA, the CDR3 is TGTGCCAGCAGTTTATCACTAGCGGGGACCGGGGAGCTGTTTTTT. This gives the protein CASSLSLAGTGELFF.

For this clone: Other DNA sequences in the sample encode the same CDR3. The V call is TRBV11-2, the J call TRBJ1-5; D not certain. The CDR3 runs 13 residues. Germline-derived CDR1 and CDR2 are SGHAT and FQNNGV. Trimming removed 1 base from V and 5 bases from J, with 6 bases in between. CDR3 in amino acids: CASSLGGDQPQHF. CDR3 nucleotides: TGTGCCAGCAGCTTAGGAGGAGATCAGCCCCAGCATTTT.

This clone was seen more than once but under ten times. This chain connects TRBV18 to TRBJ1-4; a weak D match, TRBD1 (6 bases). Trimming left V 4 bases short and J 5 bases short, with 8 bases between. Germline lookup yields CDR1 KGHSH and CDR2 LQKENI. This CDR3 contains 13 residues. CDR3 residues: CASSRGTNEKLFF. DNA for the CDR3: TGTGCCAGCTCACGGGGGACAAATGAAAAACTGTTTTTT.

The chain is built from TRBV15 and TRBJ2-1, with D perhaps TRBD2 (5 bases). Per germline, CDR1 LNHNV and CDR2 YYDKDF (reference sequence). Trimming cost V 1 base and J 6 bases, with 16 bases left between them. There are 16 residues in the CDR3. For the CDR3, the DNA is TGTGCCACCAGCAGAGGCCATCTCATGGCGGGCAATGAGCAGTTCTTC. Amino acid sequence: CATSRGHLMAGNEQFF.

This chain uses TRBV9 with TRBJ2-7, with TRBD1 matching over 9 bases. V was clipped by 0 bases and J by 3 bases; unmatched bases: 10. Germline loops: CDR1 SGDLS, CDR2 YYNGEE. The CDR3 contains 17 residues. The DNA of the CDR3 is TGTGCCAGCAGCGTAGTCTACATCTCGGGACAGGGCTACGAGCAGTACTTC. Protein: CASSVVYISGQGYEQYF.

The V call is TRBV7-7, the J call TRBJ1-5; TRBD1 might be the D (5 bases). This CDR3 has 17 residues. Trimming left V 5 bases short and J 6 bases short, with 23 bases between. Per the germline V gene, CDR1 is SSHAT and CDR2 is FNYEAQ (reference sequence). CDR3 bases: TGTGCCAGCAGCATCACAGCGGGACTTTATGGGTCTCAGCCCCAGCATTTT. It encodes CASSITAGLYGSQPQHF.

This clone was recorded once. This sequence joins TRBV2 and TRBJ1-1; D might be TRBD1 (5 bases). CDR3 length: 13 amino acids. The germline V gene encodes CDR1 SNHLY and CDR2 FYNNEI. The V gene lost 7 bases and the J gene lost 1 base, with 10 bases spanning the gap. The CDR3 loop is CASTEGQNTEAFF. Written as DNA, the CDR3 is TGTGCCAGCACTGAGGGGCAGAACACTGAAGCTTTCTTT. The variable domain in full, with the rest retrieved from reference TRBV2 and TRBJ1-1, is EPEVTQTPSHQVTQMGQEVILRCVPISNHLYFYWYRQILGQKVEFLVSFYNNEISEKSEIFDDQFSVERPDGSNFTLKIRSTKLEDSAMYFCASTEGQNTEAFFGQGTRLTVV.

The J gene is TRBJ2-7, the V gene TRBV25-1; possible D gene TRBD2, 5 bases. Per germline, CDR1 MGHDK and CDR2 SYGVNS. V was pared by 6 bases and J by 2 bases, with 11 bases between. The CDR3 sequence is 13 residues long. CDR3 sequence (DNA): TGTGCCAGCAGCGACGGGATTACCTACGAGCAGTACTTC. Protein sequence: CASSDGITYEQYF.

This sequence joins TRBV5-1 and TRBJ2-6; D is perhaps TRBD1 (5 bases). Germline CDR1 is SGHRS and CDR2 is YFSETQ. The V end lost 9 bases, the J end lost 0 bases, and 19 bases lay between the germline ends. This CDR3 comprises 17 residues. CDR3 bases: TGCGCCACCAGAAAGGGGTCCTTCCGCTCTGGGGCCAACGTCCTGACTTTC. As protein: CATRKGSFRSGANVLTF.